What follows are 17 T cell receptor beta chains derived from one specimen sequenced in a study of blood T cell repertoires in COVID-19. The method was immunoSEQ multiplex PCR; TCRdb's version includes in-frame clones alone and lacks a portion of them. This table has around 130,000 clones, approximately 71% appearing once. Sequencing was performed on peripheral blood. All receptors derive from a human donor in a cohort sampled during active COVID-19.

The V call is TRBV25-1, the J call TRBJ1-1; perhaps TRBD1 as D (5 bases). Trimming left V 1 base short and J 6 bases short, with 9 bases between. The CDR3 extends over 13 amino acids. Germline V gives CDR1 MGHDK, CDR2 SYGVNS. CDR3 DNA sequence: TGTGCCAGCAGTGAATGGGGCACCGCTGAAGCTTTCTTT. Its protein is CASSEWGTAEAFF.

This clone has a handful of counts. The chain links TRBV2 to TRBJ2-5; 12 nucleotides align to TRBD2. The J segment lost 5 bases and the V segment lost 9 bases, leaving 7 bases of the junction unmatched. This CDR3 spans 14 amino acids. The germline gives CDR1 SNHLY, CDR2 FYNNEI. The CDR3: CASETSGSRETQYF. CDR3 bases: TGTGCCAGTGAGACTAGCGGGAGCCGGGAGACCCAGTACTTC. The full variable domain, its missing parts supplied by reference TRBV2 and TRBJ2-5, is EPEVTQTPSHQVTQMGQEVILRCVPISNHLYFYWYRQILGQKVEFLVSFYNNEISEKSEIFDDQFSVERPDGSNFTLKIRSTKLEDSAMYFCASETSGSRETQYFGPGTRLLVL.

J is TRBJ2-7 and V is TRBV7-9; D is uncertain. Germline V gene sequence: CDR1 SEHNR, CDR2 FQNEAQ (reference sequence). The V and J ends lost 0 bases and 7 bases respectively, with 10 bases between them. The CDR3 spans 13 residues. The CDR3 is CASSLAGGLEQYF. The DNA of the CDR3 is TGTGCCAGCAGCTTAGCTGGTGGGCTTGAGCAGTACTTC.

V is TRBV3-1 (or the pseudogene TRBV3-2) and J is TRBJ2-7; perhaps TRBD2 as D (7 bases). CDR3 length: 14 amino acids. CDR1 is LGHDT and CDR2 is YNNKEL in the germline V gene (reference sequence). V shed 8 bases and J shed 4 bases, with 18 bases lying between them. This CDR3 reads CASASLRGAYEQYF. The CDR3 coding sequence is TGTGCCAGCGCATCTCTACGGGGGGCGTACGAGCAGTACTTC.

The chain couples TRBV7-8 to TRBJ1-1; D gene unclear. Germline CDR1 and CDR2: SGHVS and FQNEAQ. This CDR3 region has 12 residues. Trimming pared 11 bases from V and 0 bases from J, leaving 10 bases between. CDR3 DNA sequence: TGTGCCGTACAGTTACTGAACACTGAAGCTTTCTTT. Translation: CAVQLLNTEAFF.

The gene calls are TRBV6-2 or TRBV6-3 and TRBJ2-7, with D unclear. The CDR3 runs 13 residues. The V gene lost 2 bases and the J gene lost 9 bases, with 14 bases spanning the gap. Germline-derived CDR1 and CDR2 are MNHEY and SVGEGT. The CDR3 DNA follows: TGTGCCAGCAGTTACCCTCCCGACCCGGGGCAGTACTTC. Its translation: CASSYPPDPGQYF.

This chain links TRBV9 with TRBJ2-3, with D possibly matching TRBD2 (6 bases). V lost 3 bases to trimming and J lost 6 bases, with 23 bases between them. CDR1 is SGDLS and CDR2 is YYNGEE in the germline V gene. The CDR3 has 17 residues. CDR3 sequence reads: CASSARPQGLGYDTQYF. Written as DNA, the CDR3 is TGTGCCAGCAGCGCGAGACCCCAGGGACTGGGGTATGATACGCAGTATTTT.

This chain links TRBV5-4 with TRBJ1-2, with D unresolved. The CDR3 is 12 amino acids. V lost 4 bases and J lost 8, with 12 bases in between. Germline V gives CDR1 SGHNT, CDR2 YYREEE (reference sequence). CDR3 loop: CASSGSRLGYTF. The CDR3 DNA is TGTGCCAGCAGCGGTAGTCGCTTGGGCTACACCTTC.

The J gene is TRBJ2-1, the V gene TRBV2; TRBD2 agrees at 12 bases. This CDR3 is 15 amino acids long. With 6 bases clipped from V and 4 bases from J, the junction kept 4 bases outside the gene matches. Germline lookup yields CDR1 SNHLY and CDR2 FYNNEI. The CDR3 sequence is CASRAGLAGYNEQFF. Here the CDR3 DNA reads TGTGCCAGCAGGGCGGGACTAGCGGGTTACAATGAGCAGTTCTTC.

There are a few counts of this clone. The genes are TRBV15 and TRBJ1-1, with a tentative D call TRBD1 (6 bases). V lost 4 bases and J 1 base, leaving 10 bases between the germline ends. The germline V gene encodes CDR1 LNHNV and CDR2 YYDKDF (reference sequence). This CDR3 has 14 amino acids. CDR3 coding DNA: TGTGCCACCAGCACGGGACACCAGAACACTGAAGCTTTCTTT. Its translation is CATSTGHQNTEAFF.

V gene TRBV6-5 combines with J gene TRBJ2-7; D gene ambiguous. From germline, CDR1 is MNHEY and CDR2 SVGAGI. The CDR3 spans 13 residues. Deletions cut 0 bases from V and 4 bases from J, with 7 bases between. The CDR3 DNA reads as TGTGCCAGCAGTTACTCGACAAGTTACGAGCAGTACTTC. This encodes CASSYSTSYEQYF.

The rearrangement joins TRBV10-2 to TRBJ1-1, with 11 bases lining up with TRBD1. The CDR3 sequence is 15 residues long. Germline CDR1 and CDR2: WSHSY and SAAADI. The V gene end was trimmed by 6 bases and the J gene end by 5 bases; junction bases not matched to a gene: 8. The CDR3 protein is CASRATGTGGTEAFF. The CDR3, as DNA: TGCGCCAGCAGAGCAACCGGGACAGGGGGTACTGAAGCTTTCTTT.

This chain connects TRBV6-5 to TRBJ1-5, with D perhaps TRBD1 (5 bases). The CDR3 spans 14 residues. V lost 6 bases and J 0 bases, leaving 9 bases between the germline ends. CDR1 and CDR2 (germline): MNHEY, SVGAGI. CDR3 bases: TGTGCCAGCAGCCCAGGGAATAGCAATCAGCCCCAGCATTTT. Translating it yields CASSPGNSNQPQHF.

With respect to this clone: This sample also contains other DNA sequences that code for the same CDR3. V is TRBV13 and J is TRBJ2-7; TRBD2 aligns across 13 bases. CDR1 and CDR2 (germline): PRHDT, FYEKMQ (reference sequence). The ends lost 5 bases at V and 4 bases at J; junction bases unmatched: 5. This CDR3 is built from 15 residues. CDR3 protein: CASSPGLAGVYEQYF. In nucleotides, the CDR3 is TGTGCCAGCAGCCCTGGACTAGCGGGAGTGTACGAGCAGTACTTC.

V gene TRBV2 combines with J gene TRBJ1-4, with TRBD1 matching 9 bases. Losses at the gene ends were 8 bases for V and 5 bases for J; bases not matched to a gene: 9. Germline-derived CDR1 and CDR2 are SNHLY and FYNNEI. This CDR3 comprises 15 residues. The CDR3 loop is CASSPYDRGNEKLFF. The CDR3 DNA sequence: TGTGCCAGCTCACCTTATGACAGGGGGAATGAAAAACTGTTTTTT.

This rearrangement joins TRBV4-1 to TRBJ2-7, with D possibly being TRBD1 (6 bases). This CDR3 is 15 amino acids long. Germline values: CDR1 MGHRA, CDR2 YSYEKL. Between the trimmed V and J ends, which lost 6 bases and 0 bases, there was a span of 15 bases. In nucleotides, the CDR3 is TGCGCCAGCAGTTCGATGGACAGAAACTCCTACGAGCAGTACTTC. Protein product: CASSSMDRNSYEQYF.

The rearrangement uses TRBV6-5 and TRBJ1-6; TRBD1 matches 9 bases. Germline CDR1 reads MNHEY; CDR2 reads SVGAGI. The V gene end was trimmed by 6 bases and the J gene end by 8 bases; junction bases not matched to a gene: 5. This CDR3 comprises 14 residues. The CDR3 DNA reads TGTGCCAGCAGGCCACAGGGGGCTTATTCACCCCTCCACTTT. Translation gives CASRPQGAYSPLHF.